The 15 T cell receptor beta chains below come from one sample, sequenced in a study of blood T cells in healthy people across ages. Sample-barcoded 5' priming and a J-beta primer mix drove a second PCR of about 6 to 12 cycles. TCRdb recomputed calls from the 5' RACE reads with MiXCR, one row per CDR3 protein. Seen here are 1.6 million or so distinct CDR3 sequences, about 31% observed once, and the top ten hold approximately 11%. What was sequenced was blood. The source is a woman aged 25 to 39 in good health.

This clonotype was recorded at least ten times. This rearrangement joins TRBV29-1 to TRBJ2-3, with 7 nucleotides matching TRBD2. This CDR3 has 13 residues. The V and J ends lost 8 bases and 0 bases, in that order; junction bases with no gene match: 5. Germline-derived CDR1 and CDR2 are SQVTM and ANQGSEA. CDR3 protein: CSTPGGSTDTQYF. The CDR3 region has the DNA TGCAGCACACCGGGGGGTAGCACAGATACGCAGTATTTT.

The gene calls are TRBV7-9 and TRBJ2-1, with TRBD2 matching 8 bases. The CDR3 spans 15 residues. The trim removed 5 bases at V and 3 bases at J, leaving 6 bases unmatched. Germline CDR1 and CDR2: SEHNR and FQNEAQ (reference sequence). The CDR3 DNA reads as TGTGCCAGCAGCCCCGGCGGGGGGCACTACAATGAGCAGTTCTTC. Its translation is CASSPGGGHYNEQFF.

This clonotype occurred many times. A junction end diverges from the germline sequence, so it may reflect a read error. This chain uses TRBV3-1 with TRBJ2-3; 12 bases are a match to TRBD2. The CDR3 is made up of 16 amino acids. Germline V gene lookup returns CDR1 LGHDT and CDR2 YNNKEL (reference sequence). This CDR3 is CASSQRTSGGTDTQYF. CDR3 nucleotides: TGCGCCAGCAGCCAACGGACTAGCGGGGGCACAGATACGCAGTATTTT.

The chain recombines TRBV11-2 with TRBJ1-1; no firm D call. Germline CDR1 reads SGHAT; CDR2 reads FQNNGV. There are 11 residues in the CDR3. The ends were cut back, 1 base at V and 10 bases at J, with 7 bases in the middle. The CDR3 coding sequence is TGTGCCAGCAGCTTAGTGGGGAGAGCTTTCTTT. It is translated as CASSLVGRAFF.

The rearrangement uses TRBV7-6 and TRBJ2-3; TRBD2 matches at 11 bases. Germline V gene sequence: CDR1 SGHVS, CDR2 FNYEAQ. V was clipped by 4 bases and J by 4 bases; unmatched bases: 4. The CDR3 sequence is 15 residues long. CDR3 protein: CASSSGLAVPDTQYF. CDR3 bases: TGTGCCAGCAGCTCGGGACTAGCGGTTCCAGATACGCAGTATTTT.

Ten or more counts support this clonotype. The chain joins TRBV9 to TRBJ2-7; 11 nucleotides align to TRBD1. V lost 2 bases and J lost 0; bases outside the gene matches: 1. The CDR3 length is 15 residues. Germline CDR1 SGDLS, CDR2 YYNGEE. In DNA form, the CDR3 reads TGTGCCAGCAGCGTGGGACAGGGGGACTCCTACGAGCAGTACTTC. Translating it yields CASSVGQGDSYEQYF.

The chain links TRBV2 to TRBJ2-1; 12 nucleotides align to TRBD1. V was clipped by 2 bases and J by 4 bases; unmatched bases: 6. CDR3 length equals 17 residues. CDR1 and CDR2 from the germline V gene are SNHLY and FYNNEI. CDR3 DNA sequence: TGTGCCAGCAGTGAACGGTGGGGACAGGGGGCATACAATGAGCAGTTCTTC. This translates into CASSERWGQGAYNEQFF.

The chain employs TRBV5-1 and TRBJ2-1; 7 bases fit TRBD2. V shed 2 bases and J 5 bases; nucleotides not matched to a gene: 10. CDR1 is SGHRS, CDR2 YFSETQ, per germline. This CDR3 region has 16 residues. CDR3 bases: TGCGCCAGCAGCTTCCTCCCGGGTCTAGCGGACAATGAGCAGTTCTTC. Protein product: CASSFLPGLADNEQFF. The full variable domain, its missing parts supplied by reference TRBV5-1 and TRBJ2-1, is KAGVTQTPRYLIKTRGQQVTLSCSPISGHRSVSWYQQTPGQGLQFLFEYFSETQRNKGNFPGRFSGRQFSNSRSEMNVSTLELGDSALYLCASSFLPGLADNEQFFGPGTRLTVL.

The chain uses TRBV20-1 and TRBJ2-5; the match to TRBD1 covers 7 bases. V lost 6 bases to trimming and J lost 1 base; unmatched junction nucleotides: 8. The CDR3 extends over 14 amino acids. Germline CDR1 DFQATT, CDR2 SNEGSKA (reference sequence). The CDR3 DNA reads TGCAGTGCATGGGGACAGTTGCTCCAAGAGACCCAGTACTTC. Its translation is CSAWGQLLQETQYF.

Ten or more counts support this clonotype. The chain is built from TRBV18 and TRBJ2-7; 7 nucleotides align to TRBD1. V was clipped by 1 base and J by 1 base; unmatched bases: 7. The CDR3 extends over 16 amino acids. Germline V CDR1 and CDR2: KGHSH, LQKENI. This chain's CDR3 is CASSPLLGQRSYEQYF. As DNA, the CDR3 is TGTGCCAGCTCACCACTTCTGGGACAGAGGTCCTACGAGCAGTACTTC.

This chain uses TRBV4-2 with TRBJ2-5; 8 bases are a match to TRBD2. Germline V lookup: CDR1 LGHNA, CDR2 YNFKEQ. Trimming removed 4 bases from V and 5 bases from J; junction bases left unmatched: 15. The length of the CDR3 is 17 residues. The DNA of the CDR3 is TGTGCCAGCAGCCCCACTAGCGGCGCTATGCGGTTCGAGACCCAGTACTTC. Translating it yields CASSPTSGAMRFETQYF.

This chain uses TRBV10-1 with TRBJ2-3; no definite D call. V shed 0 bases and J shed 0 bases, with 4 bases lying between them. Germline CDR1 is WNHNN and CDR2 is SYGVQD (reference sequence). The CDR3 loop spans 14 amino acids. The CDR3 loop reads CASSESTSTDTQYF. As DNA, the CDR3 is TGCGCCAGCAGTGAGTCCACGAGCACAGATACGCAGTATTTT.

This clonotype showed up just a few times. The chain links TRBV9 to TRBJ2-1, with 13 bases lining up with TRBD2. The V and J ends lost 0 bases and 6 bases, in that order; junction bases with no gene match: 3. Germline V gene lookup returns CDR1 SGDLS and CDR2 YYNGEE. The CDR3 covers 16 residues. CDR3 region: CASSVGGTSGANEQFF. The CDR3 bases are TGTGCCAGCAGCGTAGGGGGGACTAGCGGGGCCAATGAGCAGTTCTTC. The whole variable domain, remainder taken from reference TRBV9 and TRBJ2-1, is DSGVTQTPKHLITATGQRVTLRCSPRSGDLSVYWYQQSLDQGLQFLIQYYNGEERAKGNILERFSAQQFPDLHSELNLSSLELGDSALYFCASSVGGTSGANEQFFGPGTRLTVL.

V usage is TRBV7-9 and J usage is TRBJ2-5; D may be TRBD2 (5 bases). Germline V lookup: CDR1 SEHNR, CDR2 FQNEAQ (reference sequence). The CDR3 totals 16 residues. The germline V and J ends were trimmed by 5 bases and 4 bases, with 20 bases remaining between them. The CDR3 coding sequence is TGTGCCAGCAGCGGATACAGCATTAGCGTGGGAGAGACCCAGTACTTC. This sequence encodes CASSGYSISVGETQYF.

The chain uses TRBV29-1 and TRBJ2-3, with D possibly being TRBD2 (6 bases). V was clipped by 7 bases and J by 8 bases, with 13 bases between them. Germline-derived CDR1 and CDR2 are SQVTM and ANQGSEA. The CDR3 contains 11 residues. In DNA form, the CDR3 reads TGCAGCGCACCTCTGGGGGGTACGCAGTATTTT. It specifies CSAPLGGTQYF.